What follows are 27 T cell receptor beta chains derived from one specimen sequenced in a study of CD8+CD57+ T cells in acquired aplastic anemia. Investigators profiled TCR beta VDJ and CDR3 from genomic DNA template. TCRdb independently ran MiXCR on the reads; one entry per CDR3 protein. The table records roughly 290,000 distinct CDR3 sequences, 56% of them present only once. Selection for sequencing was limited to patients who had shown CD8+CD57+ cell expansion by flow cytometry. The specimen was sorted CD4+, CD8+, or CD8+CD57+ T cells (not recorded which) from PBMCs. Source of these receptors: a human donor with aplastic anemia.

J is TRBJ1-2 and V is TRBV19; tentatively, D is TRBD1 (5 bases). Deletions cut 5 bases from V and 5 bases from J, with 18 bases between. The CDR3 totals 15 residues. Germline-derived CDR1 and CDR2 are LNHDA and SQIVND (reference sequence). CDR3 sequence: CASSARVREGYGYTF. DNA of the CDR3: TGTGCCAGTAGTGCCCGAGTCAGGGAGGGATATGGCTACACCTTC.

V is TRBV20-1 and J is TRBJ2-1; D ambiguous. CDR3 length equals 14 residues. The ends were cut back, 6 bases at V and 3 bases at J, with 15 bases in the middle. CDR1 and CDR2 (germline): DFQATT, SNEGSKA (reference sequence). The CDR3 coding sequence is TGCAGTGCCACCGACCGCGTTGGCTACAATGAGCAGTTCTTC. Translation gives CSATDRVGYNEQFF.

The rearrangement links TRBV7-9 to TRBJ2-3; 10 positions match TRBD2. Germline CDR1 and CDR2: SEHNR and FQNEAQ (reference sequence). The CDR3 runs 15 residues. V lost 5 bases, J lost 1 base, and 3 bases stayed unmatched. The CDR3 region has the DNA TGTGCCAGCAGCGGTGGGACTAGCGGCACAGATACGCAGTATTTT. Encoded protein: CASSGGTSGTDTQYF.

Only one count was recorded for this clonotype. The V and J genes are TRBV7-6 and TRBJ1-1; no definite D call. The CDR3 spans 14 residues. Trimming removed 1 base from V and 0 bases from J, with 6 bases in between. The germline CDR1 and CDR2 sequences are SGHVS and FNYEAQ. The CDR3 nucleotides are TGTGCCAGCAGCTTAGAAGTTCTGAACACTGAAGCTTTCTTT. It yields the protein CASSLEVLNTEAFF. The variable domain in full, completed from reference TRBV7-6 and TRBJ1-1, reads GAGVSQSPRYKVTKRGQDVALRCDPISGHVSLYWYRQALGQGPEFLTYFNYEAQQDKSGLPNDRFSAERPEGSISTLTIQRTEQRDSAMYRCASSLEVLNTEAFFGQGTRLTVV.

The V call is TRBV12-3 or TRBV12-4, the J call TRBJ2-1, with 10 bases identical to TRBD2. Losses at the gene ends were 6 bases for V and 7 bases for J; bases not matched to a gene: 9. The CDR3 runs to 15 residues. In DNA form, the CDR3 reads TGTGCCAGCAGCCATCAGGGTAGCGGGGGGAATGAGCAGTTCTTC. Its protein is CASSHQGSGGNEQFF.

The chain recombines TRBV10-3 with TRBJ2-3; no definite D call. Germline CDR1 ENHRY, CDR2 SYGVKD. V shed 11 bases and J shed 6 bases, with 21 bases lying between them. The CDR3 runs to 14 residues. CDR3 amino acids: CASQGLAQFDTQYF. CDR3 nucleotides: TGTGCCTCTCAAGGCCTTGCACAGTTTGATACGCAGTATTTT.

This clonotype was picked up a small number of times. CDR3: CATSREGREKLFF. The CDR3 nucleotides read TGTGCCACCAGCAGAGAGGGGCGGGAAAAACTGTTTTTT. V usage is TRBV15 and J usage is TRBJ1-4; possibly TRBD1 for D (5 bases). Trimming took 0 bases from V and 8 from J, leaving 7 bases between them. CDR1 is LNHNV, CDR2 YYDKDF, per germline (reference sequence). This CDR3 is built from 13 residues.

This rearrangement joins TRBV29-1 to TRBJ2-7, with D uncertain. The CDR3 loop spans 13 amino acids. V lost 4 bases and J lost 0, with 10 bases in between. Germline CDR1 and CDR2: SQVTM and ANQGSEA. CDR3 residues: CSVVLGNSYEQYF. As DNA, the CDR3 is TGCAGCGTTGTACTGGGAAACTCCTACGAGCAGTACTTC.

The rearrangement links TRBV5-6 to TRBJ2-5; no clear D gene. CDR1 is SGHDT and CDR2 is YYEEEE in the germline V gene. V shed 4 bases and J shed 0 bases, with 13 bases lying between them. This CDR3 is 15 amino acids long. Here the CDR3 DNA reads TGTGCCAGCAGCCCGGCGCAAGGGTACCAAGAGACCCAGTACTTC. Its translation is CASSPAQGYQETQYF. Full variable domain (rest looked up from reference TRBV5-6 and TRBJ2-5): DAGVTQSPTHLIKTRGQQVTLRCSPKSGHDTVSWYQQALGQGPQFIFQYYEEEERQRGNFPDRFSGHQFPNYSSELNVNALLLGDSALYLCASSPAQGYQETQYFGPGTRLLVL.

The genes are TRBV29-1 and TRBJ2-7; 8 nucleotides line up with TRBD2. The germline CDR1 and CDR2 sequences are SQVTM and ANQGSEA. V lost 3 bases to trimming and J lost 4 bases; unmatched junction nucleotides: 2. The CDR3 totals 12 residues. The CDR3 sequence: CSVEGGRYEQYF. Here the CDR3 DNA reads TGCAGCGTTGAGGGCGGGAGGTACGAGCAGTACTTC.

This clonotype was counted a few times. This chain links TRBV6-2 or TRBV6-3 with TRBJ2-3; no definite D call. Germline V gives CDR1 MNHEY, CDR2 SVGEGT. Trimming cost V 5 bases and J 2 bases, with 14 bases left between them. The CDR3 totals 15 residues. The CDR3 reads CASSLMGSLTDTQYF. The DNA of the CDR3 is TGTGCCAGCAGTCTAATGGGATCGCTCACAGATACGCAGTATTTT.

A few counts support this clonotype. The chain joins TRBV15 to TRBJ2-1; 8 bases are a match to TRBD2. There are 15 residues in the CDR3. Trimming took 1 base from V and 1 from J; bases not matched to a gene: 0. From germline, CDR1 is LNHNV and CDR2 YYDKDF (reference sequence). CDR3 loop: CATSRGGRSYNEQFF. CDR3 DNA: TGTGCCACCAGCAGAGGCGGGAGGTCCTACAATGAGCAGTTCTTC.

There are many counts of this clonotype. The V and J genes are TRBV14 and TRBJ2-5; possibly TRBD2 for D (5 bases). This CDR3 region has 15 residues. Germline V gene lookup returns CDR1 SGHDN and CDR2 FVKESK. V was trimmed by 4 bases and J by 9 bases, leaving 21 bases between them. The CDR3 DNA reads TGTGCCAGCAGCCGCCGGGTTTCACCCCTAGCCGCCCAGTACTTC. Residues: CASSRRVSPLAAQYF.

In its sample, this clonotype was seen a few times. The chain couples TRBV10-3 to TRBJ1-5; TRBD1 matches at 8 bases. The germline V gene encodes CDR1 ENHRY and CDR2 SYGVKD. The V segment lost 10 bases and the J segment 7 bases; nucleotides outside the gene matches: 12. The CDR3 is made up of 14 amino acids. This CDR3 is CATGQGLIGQPQHF. In nucleotides, the CDR3 is TGTGCCACCGGACAGGGACTGATTGGGCAGCCCCAGCATTTT.

The chain has TRBV5-1 and TRBJ2-5, with TRBD1 matching 7 bases. Trimming removed 1 base from V and 2 bases from J; junction bases left unmatched: 5. Germline V gene data show CDR1 as SGHRS and CDR2 as YFSETQ. The CDR3 runs to 15 residues. CDR3 amino acids: CASSLYGTEQETQYF. In DNA, the CDR3 is TGCGCCAGCAGCTTGTACGGGACAGAGCAAGAGACCCAGTACTTC.

V and J are TRBV2 and TRBJ1-5; D might be TRBD1 (6 bases). The CDR3 length is 15 residues. Germline values: CDR1 SNHLY, CDR2 FYNNEI. V dropped 5 bases and J dropped 8 bases, with 19 bases sitting between them. CDR3 amino acids: CASSPPGARRKPQHF. CDR3 nucleotides: TGTGCCAGCAGTCCCCCAGGGGCGAGGAGGAAGCCCCAGCATTTT.

The rearrangement links TRBV7-6 to TRBJ2-3; D perhaps matches TRBD1 (7 bases). CDR3 size: 15 residues. V was clipped by 6 bases and J by 4 bases, with 17 bases between them. Germline CDR1 is SGHVS and CDR2 is FNYEAQ. As DNA, the CDR3 is TGTGCCAGCAGGCTCGCCCAGGGGGGTGCAGATACGCAGTATTTT. It codes for CASRLAQGGADTQYF.

The rearrangement links TRBV10-2 to TRBJ2-3, with TRBD2 matching over 9 bases. J gave up 3 bases and V 10 bases, and 17 bases lay outside the gene matches. Germline CDR1 is WSHSY and CDR2 is SAAADI. The CDR3 sequence is 17 residues long. DNA for the CDR3: TGCGCCATAAGAATAGTGGTCGGCGGGGGGGAGACAGATACGCAGTATTTT. Translated: CAIRIVVGGGETDTQYF.

This sequence joins TRBV20-1 and TRBJ2-3; TRBD2 aligns across 7 bases. The CDR3 spans 15 residues. Germline CDR1 reads DFQATT; CDR2 reads SNEGSKA (reference sequence). V lost 0 bases, J lost 3 bases, and 6 bases stayed unmatched. The CDR3 is CSARDPGLGTDTQYF. The CDR3 bases are TGCAGTGCTAGAGACCCCGGACTAGGGACAGATACGCAGTATTTT.

This clonotype came up a few times. The V gene is TRBV2, the J gene TRBJ2-1, with 9 nucleotides matching TRBD2. After removal of 6 bases from V and 5 bases from J, the junction contained 11 bases not matched to a gene. There are 16 residues in the CDR3. Per the germline V gene, CDR1 is SNHLY and CDR2 is FYNNEI. CDR3 protein: CASRQRGVARDNEQFF. DNA for the CDR3: TGTGCCAGCAGACAGCGGGGGGTCGCGAGGGACAATGAGCAGTTCTTC.

The chain joins TRBV9 to TRBJ2-7; perhaps D is TRBD1 or TRBD2 (5 bases each). V shed 4 bases and J shed 2 bases, with 13 bases lying between them. The CDR3 contains 14 residues. Germline lookup yields CDR1 SGDLS and CDR2 YYNGEE. CDR3 in amino acids: CASSIRDGPYEQYF. In DNA form, the CDR3 reads TGTGCCAGCAGCATCCGGGACGGGCCCTACGAGCAGTACTTC.

V gene TRBV2 combines with J gene TRBJ2-3; the match to TRBD1 covers 7 bases. CDR1 is SNHLY, CDR2 FYNNEI, per germline. V trimming: 10 bases; J trimming: 0 bases; junction bases outside the gene matches: 7. CDR3 size: 14 residues. CDR3 coding DNA: TGTGCCACTAAGGCAGGGGGAAGCACAGATACGCAGTATTTT. Amino acids: CATKAGGSTDTQYF.

The chain employs TRBV5-1 and TRBJ1-1, with D perhaps TRBD1 (6 bases). Trimming took off 4 bases at V and 4 bases at J, with 11 bases between the two ends. The CDR3 runs to 13 residues. Germline V gene data show CDR1 as SGHRS and CDR2 as YFSETQ. The CDR3 bases are TGCGCCAGCAGCACCTCAGGGGTCACTGAAGCTTTCTTT. It encodes CASSTSGVTEAFF.

V gene TRBV7-9 combines with J gene TRBJ2-7; D might be TRBD1 (5 bases). Trimming left V 8 bases short and J 6 bases short, with 14 bases between. The length of the CDR3 is 12 residues. Germline values: CDR1 SEHNR, CDR2 FQNEAQ (reference sequence). The CDR3 DNA sequence: TGTGCCAGCCAAAGGGGTGCCTTCGAGCAGTACTTC. Translated: CASQRGAFEQYF.

This CDR3 reads CASSTYSSGANVLTF. CDR3 sequence (DNA): TGTGCCAGCAGCACCTACAGCTCTGGGGCCAACGTCCTGACTTTC. The chain couples TRBV9 to TRBJ2-6; no clear D gene. CDR1 SGDLS and CDR2 YYNGEE come from the germline V gene. V was trimmed by 4 bases and J by 0 bases, leaving 8 bases between them. The CDR3 is 15 amino acids.

In its sample, this clonotype was seen many times. The chain carries TRBV19 and TRBJ1-3; D might be TRBD1 (6 bases). From germline, CDR1 is LNHDA and CDR2 SQIVND (reference sequence). V gave up 5 bases and J gave up 4 bases, with 15 bases separating them. The CDR3 runs to 15 residues. The CDR3 is CASSPTGAKGNTIYF. The DNA for the CDR3 is TGTGCCAGTAGTCCAACGGGGGCTAAAGGAAACACCATATATTTT.

This clonotype came up a few times. This chain links TRBV6-6 with TRBJ2-1, with 10 bases fitting TRBD2. After removal of 2 bases from V and 8 bases from J, the junction contained 3 bases not matched to a gene. This CDR3 is built from 14 residues. Per germline, CDR1 MNHNY and CDR2 SVGAGI (reference sequence). The CDR3 sequence: CASSYTSGVDEQFF. The CDR3 coding sequence is TGTGCCAGCAGTTACACTAGCGGGGTAGATGAGCAGTTCTTC.